This TCR beta chain originates from a study of blood T cell repertoires in COVID-19. Study details: T cells, B-cell-depleted T cells, or PBMCs provided the cDNA or gDNA that served as material.

In the authors' methods: Amplified reference gene primers provided the basis for estimating nucleated cell counts. Libraries were prepared by immunoSEQ multiplex PCR; TCRdb keeps only in-frame clonotypes and omits some of them. For V, J and clone size, that table is used; D and trimming come from the DNA. The sample includes roughly 670,000 clones, about nine tenths of them seen just once. Germline values: CDR1 GTSNPN, CDR2 SVGIG (reference sequence). This CDR3 spans 15 amino acids. The ends were cut back, 0 bases at V and 2 bases at J, with 8 bases in the middle. This chain connects TRBV30 to TRBJ2-6; maybe TRBD1 (6 bases). The source of this sequence is a woman aged 18-29 years with acute or convalescent COVID-19. The sequenced sample consisted of peripheral blood. The CDR3 region has the DNA TGTGCCTGGAGTGTAGGGGGAACTGGGGCCAACGTCCTGACTTTC. It yields the protein CAWSVGGTGANVLTF.